The 11 T cell receptor beta chains given below trace back to one sample, sequenced in a study of blood T cell repertoires in COVID-19. Profiled with immunoSEQ multiplex PCR; TCRdb holds only in-frame clones, not every one. The data show more than 250,000 clones, roughly 84% seen once. Sequenced input: peripheral blood. The receptors shown here come from a man aged 50-60 years with active or convalescent COVID-19.

This clone was counted a single time. V is TRBV10-2 and J is TRBJ1-1; D ambiguous. Trimming left V 0 bases short and J 1 base short, with 12 bases between. The CDR3 extends over 16 amino acids. CDR1 and CDR2 (germline): WSHSY, SAAADI. CDR3 in amino acids: CASSESFWQRNTEAFF. CDR3 nucleotide sequence: TGCGCCAGCAGTGAGTCGTTTTGGCAGCGGAACACTGAAGCTTTCTTT.

The CDR3 loop is CSASFQGQYF. The CDR3, as DNA: TGCAGTGCTAGTTTCCAGGGGCAGTATTTT. The chain combines TRBV20-1 with TRBJ2-3; the D gene is possibly TRBD1 (5 bases). Germline loops: CDR1 DFQATT, CDR2 SNEGSKA (reference sequence). The germline V and J ends were trimmed by 3 bases and 11 bases, with 9 bases remaining between them. This CDR3 has 10 amino acids.

The rearrangement uses TRBV28 and TRBJ2-4; 9 nucleotides agree with TRBD1. This CDR3 has 20 amino acids. Germline loops: CDR1 MDHEN, CDR2 SYDVKM. V lost 3 bases and J lost 0; bases outside the gene matches: 15. The CDR3, as DNA: TGTGCCAGCAGTTTTCCCCGGGACAGGGTAGTGTTAGGAGCCAAAAACATTCAGTACTTC. Its protein is CASSFPRDRVVLGAKNIQYF.

This chain links TRBV7-2 with TRBJ1-5; tentative D call: TRBD1 (5 bases). Germline V lookup: CDR1 SGHTA, CDR2 FQGNSA. This CDR3 is 15 amino acids long. V was shortened by 2 bases and J by 9 bases, with 17 bases between the two germline ends. The DNA of the CDR3 is TGTGCCAGCAGCTTACTCGGCAGGGCTCTGCGGCCCCAGCATTTT. Translated: CASSLLGRALRPQHF.

J is TRBJ2-7 and V is TRBV10-3; D might be TRBD1 (7 bases). There are 13 residues in the CDR3. Germline assignment: CDR1 ENHRY and CDR2 SYGVKD. Trimming stripped 6 bases from V and 7 bases from J, with 16 bases between. The CDR3 DNA is TGTGCCATCAGCCTAACAGGGGCGGGAGAGCAGTACTTC. This translates into CAISLTGAGEQYF.

The V and J genes are TRBV30 and TRBJ1-5; 9 nucleotides agree with TRBD1. The CDR3 has 16 residues. Germline V CDR1 and CDR2: GTSNPN, SVGIG (reference sequence). The V gene end was trimmed by 3 bases and the J gene end by 4 bases; junction bases not matched to a gene: 10. CDR3 sequence (DNA): TGTGCCTGGAGAGCCTACACAGGGGGCGTAAATCAGCCCCAGCATTTT. As protein: CAWRAYTGGVNQPQHF.

This clone has a handful of counts. This chain connects TRBV15 to TRBJ2-6, with TRBD1 matching over 7 bases. The length of the CDR3 is 18 residues. Germline lookup yields CDR1 LNHNV and CDR2 YYDKDF (reference sequence). V lost 6 bases, J lost 0 bases, and 11 bases stayed unmatched. This CDR3 reads CATRETGQLVSGANVLTF. The CDR3 coding sequence is TGTGCCACCAGGGAAACGGGACAGCTAGTCTCTGGGGCCAACGTCCTGACTTTC.

This chain connects TRBV29-1 to TRBJ2-1; TRBD1 might be the D (6 bases). Trimming took off 5 bases at V and 3 bases at J, with 17 bases between the two ends. Per the germline V gene, CDR1 is SQVTM and CDR2 is ANQGSEA. The CDR3 is made up of 15 amino acids. DNA of the CDR3: TGCAGCGTTACCAGGGGCGCCACTAACTACAATGAGCAGTTCTTC. Translation: CSVTRGATNYNEQFF.

J is TRBJ2-2 and V is TRBV19; D is possibly TRBD2 (5 bases). Germline CDR1 LNHDA, CDR2 SQIVND (reference sequence). The CDR3 is 17 amino acids. V lost 3 bases and J lost 0, with 14 bases in between. Here the CDR3 reads CASSIGLRDSNTGELFF. Here the CDR3 DNA reads TGTGCCAGTAGTATCGGCCTCCGGGATTCGAACACCGGGGAGCTGTTTTTT.

The chain uses TRBV28 and TRBJ1-5; TRBD1 matches 11 bases. Germline-derived CDR1 and CDR2 are MDHEN and SYDVKM. This CDR3 comprises 15 residues. The trim removed 8 bases at V and 7 bases at J, leaving 10 bases unmatched. The CDR3 sequence: CASRTGGGNDQPQHF. The CDR3 DNA follows: TGTGCCAGCCGGACAGGGGGCGGTAATGACCAGCCCCAGCATTTT.

The chain employs TRBV28 and TRBJ2-7, with 9 bases lining up with TRBD1. V was clipped by 6 bases and J by 6 bases; unmatched bases: 6. CDR1 and CDR2 (germline): MDHEN, SYDVKM. The CDR3 has 13 residues. Here the CDR3 reads CASSPTGGSEQYF. CDR3 nucleotide sequence: TGTGCCAGCAGCCCCACAGGGGGCTCCGAGCAGTACTTC.